The sequence of this T cell receptor beta chain was determined in a study of lymphopenia after photon versus proton radiotherapy (dated by TCRdb to the late 2010s). Describing the broader study: Photon and proton radiation therapy were compared by the study for their immunological effects in patients with gastrointestinal tumors who developed high-grade lymphopenia. The cohort comprised about 19 patients with gastrointestinal tumors who received either photon or proton therapy and then developed lymphopenia. The study aimed to characterize how the two radiation modalities differ in their impact on the immune system. Study-wide conclusions, independent of this receptor: The authors looked at the survival association only in patients who died, and they framed better survival with proton therapy as a possibility rather than a demonstrated result. After the lymphocyte count nadir, photon-treated repertoires showed oligoclonal expansion, especially of CD8+ Temra cells, which drove the drop in diversity. Across the cohort, an inverse correlation was found between a larger post-nadir drop in TCR diversity and overall survival time among patients who died. Relative stability during treatment was observed in proton-treated patients, whereas loss of naive T cells and TCR diversity and gain of effector/memory populations were observed in photon-treated patients.

The method was the immunoSEQ multiplex PCR assay. T cell repertoires were profiled by deep sequencing of rearranged TCR beta loci, alongside multiparametric flow cytometry. Entries here come from immuneACCESS through TCRdb and include only in-frame sequences with V and J called. Some clones fail to appear in such tables; in the studies checked, an unresolved V gene covers under half of the shortfall, and the cause of the remainder is unknown. This sample is represented by about 37,000 clones; more than 70% of them were singletons. Around 2.9% of the sample lies in the top ten. Worth noting for this clone: The specificity of this receptor is unknown. No much larger clone is present one base from it, and per-base qualities are unavailable.

From its cysteine to its phenylalanine, the CDR3 spans 16 amino acids. Just the 48-base CDR3 DNA is kept, in frame starting at base 1. Sequences LNHDA (CDR1) and SQIVND (CDR2) are obtained from the germline V gene (reference sequence). This TCR was sampled from a man aged 45-65 years with gastric cancer. The sample here was peripheral blood, taken from a patient treated with photon-based radiotherapy. This receptor chain uses TRBV19 and TRBJ2-5, and TRBD2 aligns with 10 junction nucleotides. The better agreement between TRBJ2-7 and the DNA end casts doubt on the J call. DNA sequence: TGTGCCAGTAGTAGCCCCACTAGCGGGAACTCCTACGAGCAGTACTTC. This sequence encodes CASSSPTSGNSYEQYF.